A selection of T cell receptor beta chains follows, all from one sample in a study of human T cells and chemical hapten exposure. TCRdb itself ran the RACE reads through MiXCR, one entry per CDR3 protein. The table has roughly 40,000 distinct CDR3 sequences, 10% seen once; the top ten hold approximately 6.3%. The sample consisted of whole blood, taken in connection with sensitization to the hapten diphenylcyclopropenone (DPC). The receptors were sampled from a man aged 30-40 years with alopecia areata. Some clones in this sample may be carry-over from other donors' samples. The CDR3 runs from the conserved cysteine through the conserved F or W. The D gene is left open where the match is weak. Some rows have no size entry. The others give once, few or many, or a class for an expanded clone.

V	size	D	J	DNA	CDR3
TRBV11-2	many	.	TRBJ2-6	TGTGCCAGCAGCTTAGTCCCAGTACTCTCTGGGGCCAACGTCCTGACTTTC	CASSLVPVLSGANVLTF
TRBV7-2	few	.	TRBJ2-3	TGTGCCAGCAGCTTAGAGTCACTAAGCGGAATCACAGATACGCAGTATTTT	CASSLESLSGITDTQYF
TRBV20-1	many	TRBD1	TRBJ1-2	TGCAGTGCTAGACCAATGACAGGGGCTAACTATGGCTACACCTTC	CSARPMTGANYGYTF
TRBV5-1	few	.	TRBJ2-7	TGCGCCAGCAGCTTGATAGTCGGGTACGAGCAGTACTTC	CASSLIVGYEQYF
TRBV5-1	many	.	TRBJ1-4	TGCGCCAGCAGCCCCAACCCGGGGGCTAATGAAAAACTGTTTTTT	CASSPNPGANEKLFF
TRBV6-6	many	TRBD1	TRBJ1-5	TGTGCCAGCAGTCGGGACAGTCCGAATCAGCCCCAGCATTTT	CASSRDSPNQPQHF
TRBV18	many	TRBD1	TRBJ1-5	TGTGCCAGCTCACCAGAGGGACAGATTAGCAATCAGCCCCAGCATTTT	CASSPEGQISNQPQHF
TRBV18	many	.	TRBJ1-5	TGTGCCAGCTCACTTACACAGGGAAATCAGCCCCAGCATTTT	CASSLTQGNQPQHF
TRBV6-5	few	.	TRBJ2-3	TGTGCCAGCAGTTCCAACAGGGCGAGGGCCCGGGTCGATACGCAGTATTTT	CASSSNRARARVDTQYF
TRBV7-8	.	.	TRBJ1-3	TGTGCCAGCAGCCTAAGGACAATCTCGCCGGCTGGAAACACCATATATTTT	CASSLRTISPAGNTIYF
TRBV27	few	.	TRBJ2-1	TGTGCCAGCAGTCCGACTAGAAACAATGAGCAGTTCTTC	CASSPTRNNEQFF
TRBV20-1	.	TRBD2	TRBJ2-3	TGCAGTGCTAGAGGGGCAGGACTAGCGGGGGGCGGAGTATCAGATACGCAGTATTTT	CSARGAGLAGGGVSDTQYF
TRBV7-8	many	TRBD2	TRBJ2-3	TGTGCCAGCAGCGACGAAGTAGCGGGAGCGGGCACAGATACGCAGTATTTT	CASSDEVAGAGTDTQYF
TRBV5-1	many	.	TRBJ2-2	TGCGCCAGCAGCTTGCGCACAGACCTGGGGGAGCTGTTTTTT	CASSLRTDLGELFF
TRBV29-1	many	TRBD1	TRBJ1-1	TGCAGCGCTGACAGGGGTGGGAACACTGAAGCTTTCTTT	CSADRGGNTEAFF
TRBV28	many	.	TRBJ1-4	TGTGCCAGCAGTCTCAGCGGAGTAAATGAAAAACTGTTTTTT	CASSLSGVNEKLFF
TRBV14	.	TRBD2	TRBJ2-3	TGTGCCAGCAGCCGACTAGCGGGGGGCCCCGCAGATACGCAGTATTTT	CASSRLAGGPADTQYF
TRBV7-9	many	TRBD2	TRBJ2-3	TGTGCCAGCAGCGAAGCGGGGTTCAGCACAGATACGCAGTATTTT	CASSEAGFSTDTQYF
TRBV11-3	many	.	TRBJ2-1	TGTGCCAGCAGCTGGAGAGGAAGGTATAACAATGAGCAGTTCTTC	CASSWRGRYNNEQFF
TRBV12-3/TRBV12-4	many	.	TRBJ2-5	TGTGCCAGCAGATCCGGGTCTTTTCGAGTGGAGACCCAGTACTTC	CASRSGSFRVETQYF
TRBV19	many	TRBD2	TRBJ2-1	TGTGCCACTTCCCCGCCCCCCGGGGGGTCCTACAATGAGCAGTTCTTC	CATSPPPGGSYNEQFF
TRBV7-9	many	.	TRBJ2-3	TGTGCCAGCAGCCACCTTGGGACACCACCCACAGATACGCAGTATTTT	CASSHLGTPPTDTQYF
TRBV20-1	few	.	TRBJ1-5	TGCAGTGCTAGTCGGGGGAACAATCAGCCCCAGCATTTT	CSASRGNNQPQHF
TRBV18	few	TRBD2	TRBJ2-7	TGTGCCAGCTCACCACTTGGACTAGCGGGGGGGTTTGAGCAGTACTTC	CASSPLGLAGGFEQYF
TRBV6-1	.	.	TRBJ2-2	TGTGCCAGCAGTCCTCGCCCCCAGGGGGGTACCGGGGAGCTGTTTTTT	CASSPRPQGGTGELFF
TRBV5-5	many	.	TRBJ2-3	TGTGCCAGCAGGCCCGATAGCCAACGGGGCACAGATACGCAGTATTTT	CASRPDSQRGTDTQYF
TRBV20-1	few	TRBD2	TRBJ2-1	TGCAGTGCTTTCGGGACTAGCTTCAGCAATGAGCAGTTCTTC	CSAFGTSFSNEQFF
TRBV20-1	.	.	TRBJ2-6	TGCAGTGCTAGAGACCTGAGCTCTGGGGCCAACGTCCTGACTTTC	CSARDLSSGANVLTF
TRBV4-3	few	.	TRBJ2-5	TGCGCCAGCAGCCAAGAAGTGGGGTTAGAGACCCAGTACTTC	CASSQEVGLETQYF
TRBV7-3	few	TRBD2	TRBJ2-3	TGTGCCAGCAGCTCTAGCGGGGGAGTGGATACGCAGTATTTT	CASSSSGGVDTQYF
TRBV20-1	.	TRBD2	TRBJ2-1	TGCAGTGCTAGAGCTGGGTGGCTAGCGGGAGGTTCTTACAATGAGCAGTTCTTC	CSARAGWLAGGSYNEQFF
TRBV5-1	.	TRBD1	TRBJ1-5	TGCGCCAGCAGCTGGGGGACAGGGGAAAAGCCCCAGCATTTT	CASSWGTGEKPQHF
TRBV6-6	.	.	TRBJ1-1	TGTGCCAGCAGTTACTCGTCGGGAGGTCCCGGGATCACTGAAGCTTTCTTT	CASSYSSGGPGITEAFF
TRBV7-9	many	TRBD2	TRBJ2-2	TGTGCCAGCAGCGGAACTTTTGCCGGGGGGAACGGGGAGCTGTTTTTT	CASSGTFAGGNGELFF
TRBV6-2/TRBV6-3	many	TRBD2	TRBJ2-5	TGTGCCAGCAGTTACTGGGACGAGCTAGCGGGAGATGAGACCCAGTACTTC	CASSYWDELAGDETQYF
TRBV24-1	many	.	TRBJ1-2	TGTGCCACCAGTGATTCACCAGGGAGTGGCTACACCTTC	CATSDSPGSGYTF